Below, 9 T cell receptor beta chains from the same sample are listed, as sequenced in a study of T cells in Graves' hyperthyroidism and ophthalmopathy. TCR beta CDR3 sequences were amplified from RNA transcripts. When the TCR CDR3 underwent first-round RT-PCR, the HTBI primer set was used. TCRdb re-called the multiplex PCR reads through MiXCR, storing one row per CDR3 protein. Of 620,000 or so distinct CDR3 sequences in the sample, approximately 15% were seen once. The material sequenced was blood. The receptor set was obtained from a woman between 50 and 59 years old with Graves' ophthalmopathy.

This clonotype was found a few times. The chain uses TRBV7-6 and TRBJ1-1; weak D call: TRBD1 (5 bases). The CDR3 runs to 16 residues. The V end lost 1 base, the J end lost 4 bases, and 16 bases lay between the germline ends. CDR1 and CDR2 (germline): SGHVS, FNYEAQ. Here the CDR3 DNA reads TGTGCCAGCAGCTTAGGATCGGGTGACAGACCCACTGAAGCTTTCTTT. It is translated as CASSLGSGDRPTEAFF. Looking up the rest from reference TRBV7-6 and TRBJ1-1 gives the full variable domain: GAGVSQSPRYKVTKRGQDVALRCDPISGHVSLYWYRQALGQGPEFLTYFNYEAQQDKSGLPNDRFSAERPEGSISTLTIQRTEQRDSAMYRCASSLGSGDRPTEAFFGQGTRLTVV.

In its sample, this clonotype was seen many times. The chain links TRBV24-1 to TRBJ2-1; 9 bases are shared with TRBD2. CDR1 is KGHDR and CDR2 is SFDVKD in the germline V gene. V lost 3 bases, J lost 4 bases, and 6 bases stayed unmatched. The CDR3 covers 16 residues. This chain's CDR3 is CATSDHVAGEYNEQFF. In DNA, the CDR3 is TGTGCCACCAGTGATCATGTAGCGGGAGAGTACAATGAGCAGTTCTTC.

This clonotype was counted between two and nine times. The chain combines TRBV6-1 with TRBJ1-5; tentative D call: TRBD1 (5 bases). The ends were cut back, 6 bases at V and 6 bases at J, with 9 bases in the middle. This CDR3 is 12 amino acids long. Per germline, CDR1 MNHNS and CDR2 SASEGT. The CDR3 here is CASSRATQPQHF. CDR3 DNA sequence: TGTGCCAGCAGCAGGGCTACTCAGCCCCAGCATTTT.

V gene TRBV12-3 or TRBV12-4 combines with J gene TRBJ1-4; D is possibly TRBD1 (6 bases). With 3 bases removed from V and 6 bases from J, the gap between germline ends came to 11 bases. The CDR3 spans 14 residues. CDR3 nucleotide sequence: TGTGCCAGCAGTTTTCATTACAGGGATGAAAAACTGTTTTTT. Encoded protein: CASSFHYRDEKLFF.

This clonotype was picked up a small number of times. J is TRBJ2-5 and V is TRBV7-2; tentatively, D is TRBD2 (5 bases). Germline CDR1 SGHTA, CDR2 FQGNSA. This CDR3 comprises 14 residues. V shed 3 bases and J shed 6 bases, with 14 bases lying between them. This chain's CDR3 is CASSFQSGSQTQYF. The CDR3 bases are TGTGCCAGCAGCTTTCAAAGTGGGAGCCAGACCCAGTACTTC. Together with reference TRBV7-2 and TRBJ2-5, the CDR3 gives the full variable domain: GAGVSQSPSNKVTEKGKDVELRCDPISGHTALYWYRQSLGQGLEFLIYFQGNSAPDKSGLPSDRFSAERTGGSVSTLTIQRTQQEDSAVYLCASSFQSGSQTQYFGPGTRLLVL.

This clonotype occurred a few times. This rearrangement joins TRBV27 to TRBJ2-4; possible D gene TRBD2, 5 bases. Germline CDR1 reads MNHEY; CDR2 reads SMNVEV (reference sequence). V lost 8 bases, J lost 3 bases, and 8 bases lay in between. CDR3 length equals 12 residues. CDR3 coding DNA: TGTGCCAGCGGCGAGGGCAAAAACATTCAGTACTTC. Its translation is CASGEGKNIQYF.

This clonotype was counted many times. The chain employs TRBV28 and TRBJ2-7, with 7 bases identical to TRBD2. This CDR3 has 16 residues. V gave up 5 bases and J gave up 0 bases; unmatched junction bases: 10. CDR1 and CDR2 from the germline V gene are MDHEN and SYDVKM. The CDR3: CASSQRTRTSSYEQYF. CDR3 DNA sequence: TGTGCCAGCAGTCAAAGAACCAGGACTAGCTCCTACGAGCAGTACTTC. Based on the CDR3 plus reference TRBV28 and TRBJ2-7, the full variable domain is DVKVTQSSRYLVKRTGEKVFLECVQDMDHENMFWYRQDPGLGLRLIYFSYDVKMKEKGDIPEGYSVSREKKERFSLILESASTNQTSMYLCASSQRTRTSSYEQYFGPGTRLTVT.

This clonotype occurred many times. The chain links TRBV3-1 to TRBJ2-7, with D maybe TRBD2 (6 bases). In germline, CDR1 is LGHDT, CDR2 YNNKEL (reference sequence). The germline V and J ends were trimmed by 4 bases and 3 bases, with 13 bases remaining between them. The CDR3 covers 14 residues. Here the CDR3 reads CASSRGTWDYEQYF. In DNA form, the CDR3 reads TGTGCCAGCAGCCGAGGGACTTGGGACTACGAGCAGTACTTC.

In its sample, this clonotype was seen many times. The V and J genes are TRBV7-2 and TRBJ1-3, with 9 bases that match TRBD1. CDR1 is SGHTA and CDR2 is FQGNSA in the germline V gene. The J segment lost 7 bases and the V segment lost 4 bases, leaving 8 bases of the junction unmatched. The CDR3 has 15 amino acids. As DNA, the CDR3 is TGTGCCAGCAGCTCCGGGACAGGGATGGTGAACACCATATATTTT. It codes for CASSSGTGMVNTIYF.